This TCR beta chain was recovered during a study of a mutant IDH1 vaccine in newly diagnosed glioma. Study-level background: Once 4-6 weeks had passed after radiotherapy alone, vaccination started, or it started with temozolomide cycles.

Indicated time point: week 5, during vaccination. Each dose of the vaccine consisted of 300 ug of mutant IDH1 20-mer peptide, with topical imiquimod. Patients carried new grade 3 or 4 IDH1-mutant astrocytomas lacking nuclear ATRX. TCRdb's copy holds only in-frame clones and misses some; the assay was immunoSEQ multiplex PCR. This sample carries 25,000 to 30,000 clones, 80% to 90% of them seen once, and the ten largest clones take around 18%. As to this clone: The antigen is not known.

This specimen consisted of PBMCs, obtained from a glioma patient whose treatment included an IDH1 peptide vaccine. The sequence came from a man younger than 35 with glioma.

DNA for the CDR3: TGCAGCGTTGAGAGGGAGGTGAGCACAGATACGCAGTATTTT. Protein: CSVEREVSTDTQYF. The rearrangement uses TRBV29-1 and TRBJ2-3, with D perhaps matching TRBD2 (6 bases). Between the trimmed V and J ends, which lost 3 bases and 0 bases, there was a span of 10 bases. The germline gives CDR1 SQVTM, CDR2 ANQGSEA. The CDR3 consists of 14 residues.